A selection of T cell receptor beta chains follows, all from one sample in a study of blood T cells in healthy people across ages. Each CDR3 protein gets one entry after TCRdb re-called the 5' RACE reads with MiXCR. Here the sample spans 1.5 million to 2 million distinct CDR3 sequences, around 50% being singletons. Sequencing was carried out using blood. The receptors were gathered from a woman in her 40s in good health. Each CDR3 is given without its conserved first and last residue.

TRBV7-6	TRBJ2-5	ASSLLPAGLSLVTQY
TRBV4-2	TRBJ2-5	ASSSSGESETQY
TRBV29-1	-	SVERPGSSYNEQY
TRBV6-4	TRBJ2-5	ASRDPGRETQY
TRBV5-1	TRBJ2-1	ASSPGQVIQF
TRBV28	TRBJ2-7	ASSLSTGGPRQY
TRBV7-9	TRBJ2-1	ASSPTGTGNNEQF
TRBV5-1	TRBJ2-3	ASRLAGAGGDTQY
TRBV7-2	TRBJ2-7	ASSLAEATYEQY
TRBV4-2	TRBJ2-3	ASSQEVGAGMADTQY
TRBV4-3	TRBJ2-3	ASSQDGTGTTDMQY
TRBV4-2	TRBJ1-5	ASNQVARDQPQH
TRBV6-5	TRBJ1-2	ASKNGHKANYGYT